This TCR beta chain originates from a study of T cells in Graves' hyperthyroidism and ophthalmopathy (dated by TCRdb to about 2019). Describing the broader study: Peripheral blood was collected at initial diagnosis, before any treatment. TCR V-J signatures able to tell the groups apart were searched for in a discovery cohort of 90 to 100 patients, of whom 43 had Graves' ophthalmopathy and 57 had stable Graves' hyperthyroidism. Prospective prediction of ophthalmopathy was tested in an independent validation cohort of 18 to 20 hyperthyroidism patients and some 17 patients who later progressed to ophthalmopathy. For training and testing, the roughly 100 patients in the discovery cohort were randomly divided in a 7:3 ratio. In several Graves' hyperthyroidism patients, the study also compared T-cell repertoires from thyroid tissue with T-cell repertoires from blood. Following sampling, methimazole starting at 30 mg daily was given to hyperthyroidism patients, and high-dose intravenous methylprednisolone was given to ophthalmopathy patients. The paper describes TCR Vbeta CDR3 sequencing of 135 peripheral blood samples, made up of roughly 45 ophthalmopathy patients, 70 to 75 hyperthyroidism patients and roughly 17 progressor patients.

The CDR3 holds 15 amino acids from the cysteine to the phenylalanine. The only DNA kept is the CDR3, 45 bases in frame from the first base. Trimming at the junction amounts to 1 base on V and 0 bases on J, and the germline ends lie 10 bases apart. Looking up the germline V gene (reference sequence) yields CDR1 LNHDA and CDR2 SQIVND. In the case of this clonotype: The target of this receptor is not known. Base qualities are not recorded, but no much larger clone differs from it by a single base.

The paper as a whole reports these results and caveats: No statistical method was used to set the sample size in advance, and investigators knew the group allocation. During validation, the model predicted progression to ophthalmopathy a median of approximately 6.5 months ahead of onset, with more than 55% sensitivity and 72% to 80% specificity. A 13 V-J signature model separated ophthalmopathy from stable hyperthyroidism, with approximately 87% sensitivity and roughly 81% specificity in cross-validation and 80%/75% in testing. Most expanded thyroid clonotypes (frequency above 0.001) were also detected in blood, suggesting blood repertoires may reflect thyroid immune responses.

The TCR beta CDR3 regions were amplified from the RNA transcripts. A first-round RT-PCR of the TCR CDR3 used the HTBI primer set with the Qiagen OneStep RT-PCR kit. Libraries were constructed in a second round of multiplex PCR, after which size selection and purification were performed. Libraries were sequenced paired-end with 100 bp reads on an Illumina HiSeq2000. The authors' pipeline ran thus. SOAPnuke was used to process the raw data, throwing out any read that contained adapters or uncalled bases, had a mean Phred below 15, or lacked an exact constant-primer or identifier match. High-quality paired reads were merged with COPE v1.2.5, and unique nucleotide sequences were defined as clonotypes. Clonotypes were aligned to IMGT TRBV, TRBD and TRBJ reference segments using MiTCR v1.1. Analysis was restricted to V-J combinations with a frequency above 0.0001, which covered 99.2% of repertoires. A TCS score was defined as the ratio of F50 (clonal expansion) to E x V (chaos), with BLOSUM62-based TCRdist applied between CDR3 peptides within each V-J. Welch's t-statistics and random forest reduced 514 V-J features to roughly 13, which were used in a naive Bayes classifier (R e1071). TCRdb reprocessing: public reads trimmed at Q25 with fastp, clones called with MiXCR, in-frame beta chains kept. Each entry is one CDR3 protein sequence, shown with its most common DNA and genes. The V and J calls reflect TCRdb's pipeline rather than the authors' work. In all, the sample holds roughly 290,000 distinct CDR3 sequences, and roughly 14% of those were seen once. The top ten clonotypes cover 7.5% to 8% of the sample.

The hyperthyroidism patients were between 18 and 65 years old and newly diagnosed, with a disease duration of less than 2 months. Exclusion was applied to patients with uncontrolled infections, other autoimmune diseases, pregnancy or lactation. Clinical symptoms, serum thyroxine and TRAb, thyroid ultrasound, and orbital computed tomography formed the basis for the diagnoses. Blood from progressor patients was drawn when they were first diagnosed with hyperthyroidism, before any ophthalmopathy symptoms appeared. Ficoll-Paque density gradient centrifugation was used to isolate PBMCs from 10 ml of fresh peripheral blood. Progressor patients were initially diagnosed with Graves' hyperthyroidism and developed ophthalmopathy during follow-up. Trizol reagent was used to extract total RNA, and RNA quality was then checked on an Agilent 2100 Bioanalyzer.

The material sequenced was blood. This TCR was sampled from a woman in her twenties or thirties with Graves' hyperthyroidism that later progressed to Graves' ophthalmopathy. The chain is made from TRBV19 and TRBJ2-7; no D segment can be confidently identified. The CDR3 protein is CASSIGYQLSYEQYF. The sequence in DNA is TGTGCCAGTAGTATAGGTTACCAACTCTCCTACGAGCAGTACTTC.